One and the same sample provided the 2 T cell receptor beta chains below, sequenced in a study of shared clonotypes between healthy human individuals. The repertoire was sequenced with immunoSEQ multiplex PCR; TCRdb's copy has only in-frame clones and lacks some. The table has around 990,000 clones, roughly 77% seen once. Sequencing used memory CD4+ T cells from PBMCs. The subset is: CD45RA-negative fraction. The receptor source for this set is a young man in good health. Some clones in this sample may be carry-over from other donors' samples.

V is TRBV27 and J is TRBJ2-1; 8 bases agree with TRBD2. V gave up 6 bases and J gave up 6 bases; unmatched junction bases: 13. This CDR3 has 16 residues. CDR1 is MNHEY and CDR2 is SMNVEV in the germline V gene (reference sequence). CDR3 sequence: CASRSRLASGFNEQFF. The CDR3 DNA reads TGTGCCAGCAGGAGCAGACTAGCGAGCGGGTTCAATGAGCAGTTCTTC.

This clone was seen only a few times. The rearrangement joins TRBV28 to TRBJ1-1; no definite D call. Germline-derived CDR1 and CDR2 are MDHEN and SYDVKM. The CDR3 covers 11 residues. The V gene lost 3 bases and the J gene lost 7 bases, with 6 bases spanning the gap. The CDR3 DNA reads TGTGCCAGCAGTTTCCCAGGTGAAGCTTTCTTT. This translates into CASSFPGEAFF.